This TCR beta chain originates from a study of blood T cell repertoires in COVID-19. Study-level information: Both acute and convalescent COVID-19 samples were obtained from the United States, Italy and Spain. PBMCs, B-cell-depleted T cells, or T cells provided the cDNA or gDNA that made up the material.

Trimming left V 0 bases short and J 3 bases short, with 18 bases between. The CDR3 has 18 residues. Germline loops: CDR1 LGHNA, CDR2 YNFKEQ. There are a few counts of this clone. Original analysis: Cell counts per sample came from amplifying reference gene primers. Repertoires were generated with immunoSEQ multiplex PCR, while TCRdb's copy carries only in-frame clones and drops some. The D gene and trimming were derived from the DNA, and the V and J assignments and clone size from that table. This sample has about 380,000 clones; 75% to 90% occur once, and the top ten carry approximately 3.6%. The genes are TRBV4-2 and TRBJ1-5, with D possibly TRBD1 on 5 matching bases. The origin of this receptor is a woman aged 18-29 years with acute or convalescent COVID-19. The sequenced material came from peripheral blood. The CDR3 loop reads CASSQDLGRGPTNQPQHF. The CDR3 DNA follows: TGTGCCAGCAGCCAAGATCTCGGGAGGGGACCCACCAATCAGCCCCAGCATTTT.